Sequencing of this TCR beta chain was carried out in a study of blood T cell repertoires in COVID-19. Looking at the study overall: Samples taken during acute and convalescent COVID-19 were collected in the United States, Italy and Spain. Nucleic acid was either cDNA or gDNA, and it came from T cells, B-cell-depleted T cells, or PBMCs.

Trimming removed 2 bases from V and 4 bases from J; junction bases left unmatched: 10. The germline CDR1 and CDR2 sequences are LGHNT and FRNRAP. The CDR3 length is 16 residues. Original methodology: The assay estimated nucleated cells by amplifying reference gene primers. Assay used: immunoSEQ multiplex PCR; TCRdb lists only in-frame clones, some missing. Clone size and the V and J calls come from that table; the DNA yielded D and trimming. The sample holds about 28,000 clones, roughly 87% seen once. The chain carries TRBV12-5 and TRBJ2-5; TRBD2 matches at 7 bases. What was sequenced was peripheral blood. The source is a human donor in a cohort sampled during active COVID-19. As DNA, the CDR3 is TGTGCTAGTGGTTTGTATGGCGGGGGAATGGGAGAGACCCAGTACTTC. Encoded protein: CASGLYGGGMGETQYF.